Reported below is one TCR beta chain. This CDR3 comprises 14 residues. Germline V gene sequence: CDR1 LNHNV, CDR2 YYDKDF (reference sequence). Trimming shortened V by 0 bases and J by 5 bases, and 10 bases separated the two germline ends. Sequenced by immunoSEQ multiplex PCR; TCRdb stores in-frame clones only, minus some. The table includes tens of thousands of clones, around 90% detected once. This entry comes from a study of T cell changes during pregnancy in multiple sclerosis. The sequence came from a female donor in good health, enrolled as a control in a pregnancy study. The chain is built from TRBV15 and TRBJ1-1; D not certain. The sequencing used peripheral blood, collected in the first trimester of pregnancy. The CDR3 DNA is TGTGCCACCAGCAGAGAGAGATTCGCAACTGAAGCTTTCTTT. Protein: CATSRERFATEAFF.